Shown below are 23 T cell receptor beta chains from a single sample sequenced in a study of T cell clonotyping in hematopoietic cell transplantation. Sequenced by immunoSEQ multiplex PCR; TCRdb stores in-frame clones only, minus some. This sample has 9,500 to 13,000 clones, with roughly 89% found just once. Material: PBMCs, obtained 100 days after allogeneic stem cell transplant. All receptors derive from a female patient aged 60 to 70 who had an allogeneic stem cell transplant from an unrelated donor, so the T cells may come from the graft donor. Some clones in this sample may be carry-over from other donors' samples.

V gene TRBV5-4 combines with J gene TRBJ2-5, with 10 bases aligning to TRBD1. The CDR3 totals 15 residues. V trimming: 4 bases; J trimming: 4 bases; junction bases outside the gene matches: 7. Germline CDR1 is SGHNT and CDR2 is YYREEE (reference sequence). The CDR3: CASSVRQGAGETQYF. In DNA form, the CDR3 reads TGTGCCAGCAGCGTTAGACAGGGGGCGGGAGAGACCCAGTACTTC. The full variable domain, its missing parts supplied by reference TRBV5-4 and TRBJ2-5, is ETGVTQSPTHLIKTRGQQVTLRCSSQSGHNTVSWYQQALGQGPQFIFQYYREEENGRGNFPPRFSGLQFPNYSSELNVNALELDDSALYLCASSVRQGAGETQYFGPGTRLLVL.

This rearrangement joins TRBV28 to TRBJ2-6, with D perhaps TRBD1 (6 bases). Per the germline V gene, CDR1 is MDHEN and CDR2 is SYDVKM. Trimming took 11 bases from V and 0 from J, leaving 17 bases between them. The CDR3 spans 16 residues. CDR3 sequence: CALQGSSHSGANVLTF. CDR3 DNA sequence: TGTGCCTTACAGGGTTCATCTCACTCTGGGGCCAACGTCCTGACTTTC.

Comments on this clone: The junction departs from germline at one end; a sequencing error may be responsible. The chain joins TRBV7-7 to TRBJ2-7, with D maybe TRBD1 (5 bases). The germline gives CDR1 SSHAT, CDR2 FNYEAQ (reference sequence). The CDR3 is 13 amino acids. CDR3 in amino acids: CASSLTTDYEQYF. DNA for the CDR3: TGTGCTAGCAGCTTAACGACAGATTACGAGCAGTACTTC.

The genes are TRBV29-1 and TRBJ2-1, with D unclear. CDR3 length: 8 residues. CDR1 SQVTM and CDR2 ANQGSEA come from the germline V gene. V lost 6 bases, J lost 12 bases, and 6 bases lay in between. CDR3 in amino acids: CSVVGQFF. In nucleotides, the CDR3 is TGCAGCGTGGTCGGGCAGTTCTTC.

The chain has TRBV6-1 and TRBJ2-7, with D perhaps matching TRBD1 (5 bases). Trimming left V 2 bases short and J 6 bases short, with 8 bases between. The CDR3 spans 12 residues. The V gene's germline CDR1 is MNHNS and CDR2 SASEGT. This chain's CDR3 is CASSEQGGEQYF. CDR3 DNA sequence: TGTGCCAGCAGTGAACAGGGCGGCGAGCAGTACTTC.

V and J are TRBV7-6 and TRBJ1-2; D gene ambiguous. V lost 1 base, J lost 4 bases, and 13 bases lay in between. Germline-derived CDR1 and CDR2 are SGHVS and FNYEAQ. The CDR3 has 15 amino acids. The CDR3 loop reads CASSLDNSGFYGYTF. The CDR3 region has the DNA TGTGCCAGCAGCTTAGATAACAGCGGATTCTATGGCTACACCTTC.

This chain connects TRBV4-1 to TRBJ2-3, with 14 bases matching TRBD2. The length of the CDR3 is 17 residues. J was trimmed by 4 bases and V by 2 bases; bases with no gene match: 5. CDR1 is MGHRA, CDR2 YSYEKL, per germline. The CDR3 protein is CASSQTGLAGEADTQYF. The CDR3, as DNA: TGCGCCAGCAGCCAAACGGGACTAGCGGGAGAAGCAGATACGCAGTATTTT.

The chain is built from TRBV5-1 and TRBJ1-2; D is unresolved. CDR1 and CDR2 from the germline V gene are SGHRS and YFSETQ. Trimming took off 0 bases at V and 7 bases at J, with 16 bases between the two ends. This CDR3 has 15 residues. CDR3 in DNA: TGCGCCAGCAGCTTGGCCCCAGCAACTAAGGCTGGCTACACCTTC. Translating gives CASSLAPATKAGYTF.

V is TRBV10-2 and J is TRBJ1-5; 7 bases align to TRBD1. Germline CDR1 and CDR2: WSHSY and SAAADI. The CDR3 has 14 amino acids. J gave up 2 bases and V 6 bases, and 4 bases lay outside the gene matches. The CDR3 region is CASRGTDRNQPQHF. The CDR3 DNA follows: TGCGCCAGCAGGGGGACAGATCGCAATCAGCCCCAGCATTTT.

This clone appeared a single time. The chain recombines TRBV20-1 with TRBJ1-2; D unclear. V was shortened by 7 bases and J by 4 bases, with 10 bases between the two germline ends. CDR1 is DFQATT and CDR2 is SNEGSKA in the germline V gene (reference sequence). This CDR3 has 11 residues. The CDR3 here is CSGGVSYGYTF. The CDR3, as DNA: TGCAGTGGGGGAGTATCCTATGGCTACACCTTC.

The genes are TRBV6-6 and TRBJ1-1, with TRBD1 identical over 10 bases. Germline V gene data show CDR1 as MNHNY and CDR2 as SVGAGI (reference sequence). V trimming: 6 bases; J trimming: 6 bases; junction bases outside the gene matches: 7. The CDR3 is 14 residues long. The CDR3: CASSPPGQGPEAFF. In DNA form, the CDR3 reads TGTGCCAGCAGCCCTCCGGGACAGGGGCCTGAAGCTTTCTTT.

As for this clone: The junction departs from germline at one end; a sequencing error may be responsible. The CDR3, as DNA: TGTGCCAGCAGTTCTGGTTTCCCTCAGGGGGACCTTTTT. Amino acids: CASSSGFPQGDLF. The rearrangement joins TRBV28 to TRBJ1-4, with 7 bases that match TRBD1. The CDR3 contains 13 residues. The germline V gene has CDR1 MDHEN and CDR2 SYDVKM.

This chain connects TRBV23-1 to TRBJ2-2; TRBD2 matches 12 bases. TRBV23-1 is known as an ORF, though its function is uncertain. The V segment lost 7 bases and the J segment 7 bases; nucleotides outside the gene matches: 13. The CDR3 spans 17 residues. The CDR3 DNA reads TGCGCCAGCACCCTTGCGAGACTAGCGGGAGTGGACGGGGAGCTGTTTTTT. Its protein is CASTLARLAGVDGELFF.

The chain has TRBV9 and TRBJ2-2, with TRBD2 identical over 8 bases. V dropped 3 bases and J dropped 5; count of bases not matched to a gene: 24. The CDR3 totals 21 residues. Germline CDR1 reads SGDLS; CDR2 reads YYNGEE. In nucleotides, the CDR3 is TGTGCCAGCAGCGGACCAGACAGTCTGGGCCTGAGCGGGAGAATTACCGGGGAGCTGTTTTTT. Protein sequence: CASSGPDSLGLSGRITGELFF.

The rearrangement joins TRBV27 to TRBJ2-2; D is possibly TRBD2 (6 bases). CDR1 MNHEY and CDR2 SMNVEV come from the germline V gene (reference sequence). CDR3 length: 17 amino acids. Trimming removed 4 bases at V and 2 bases at J, with 17 bases between. CDR3 protein: CASSSRLAELNTGELFF. The CDR3 DNA follows: TGTGCCAGCAGTTCTAGGTTAGCGGAACTCAACACCGGGGAGCTGTTTTTT.

The V gene is TRBV5-1, the J gene TRBJ1-5; TRBD1 might be the D (5 bases). This CDR3 is built from 22 residues. V was pared by 0 bases and J by 0 bases, with 28 bases between. CDR1 and CDR2 from the germline V gene are SGHRS and YFSETQ. Here the CDR3 DNA reads TGCGCCAGCAGCTTGGCCCGCTCGCTGGGGGGAGGGAAGGGGTATAGCAATCAGCCCCAGCATTTT. As protein: CASSLARSLGGGKGYSNQPQHF.

The V gene is TRBV4-1, the J gene TRBJ2-7; D gene ambiguous. The CDR3 extends over 15 amino acids. V was trimmed by 1 base and J by 0 bases, leaving 10 bases between them. The germline V gene encodes CDR1 MGHRA and CDR2 YSYEKL. The CDR3, as DNA: TGCGCCAGCAGCCAAGTCGATAGTTTCTCCTACGAGCAGTACTTC. It yields the protein CASSQVDSFSYEQYF.

V gene TRBV11-1 combines with J gene TRBJ1-1; D call uncertain. V was clipped by 0 bases and J by 4 bases, with 9 bases between them. CDR1 SGHAT and CDR2 FQDESV come from the germline V gene (reference sequence). This CDR3 is 14 amino acids long. CDR3 residues: CASSLAGEGTEAFF. The CDR3 coding sequence is TGTGCCAGCAGCTTAGCCGGGGAGGGCACTGAAGCTTTCTTT.

The rearrangement uses TRBV19 and TRBJ1-2; D is unclear. Germline V lookup: CDR1 LNHDA, CDR2 SQIVND (reference sequence). The germline V and J ends were trimmed by 5 bases and 8 bases, with 27 bases remaining between them. This CDR3 has 17 amino acids. The CDR3, as DNA: TGTGCCAGTAGTCTTTCGAGGGCAGACAACCCGGCTCCGGGCTACACCTTC. It specifies CASSLSRADNPAPGYTF.

The chain uses TRBV19 and TRBJ1-4; D possibly corresponds to TRBD1 (6 bases). Germline V gene data show CDR1 as LNHDA and CDR2 as SQIVND (reference sequence). The CDR3 is 12 residues long. Trimming took 9 bases from V and 6 from J, leaving 11 bases between them. In nucleotides, the CDR3 is TGTGCCAGCTCAGGGGTATATGAAAAACTGTTTTTT. Amino acids: CASSGVYEKLFF.

The V gene is TRBV15, the J gene TRBJ2-3; D not resolved. CDR1 and CDR2 from the germline V gene are LNHNV and YYDKDF (reference sequence). Trimming shortened V by 8 bases and J by 7 bases, and 1 base separated the two germline ends. This CDR3 has 8 residues. CDR3 nucleotide sequence: TGTGCCACCCATACGCAGTATTTT. Protein product: CATHTQYF.

This chain links TRBV11-3 with TRBJ1-1; D possibly corresponds to TRBD1 (5 bases). The germline V and J ends were trimmed by 0 bases and 1 base, with 6 bases remaining between them. Germline values: CDR1 SGHNT, CDR2 YENEEA. The CDR3 extends over 14 amino acids. The DNA of the CDR3 is TGTGCCAGCAGCTTAGAGGGGGGGAACACTGAAGCTTTCTTT. Protein: CASSLEGGNTEAFF.

V is TRBV5-4 and J is TRBJ2-7; maybe TRBD2 (6 bases). This CDR3 region has 15 residues. CDR1 and CDR2 from the germline V gene are SGHNT and YYREEE (reference sequence). The V end was cut by 4 bases, the J end by 2 bases, with 16 bases between. The CDR3 DNA follows: TGTGCCAGCAGCAAGGACGGCGGGGCACCCTACGAGCAGTACTTC. Encoded protein: CASSKDGGAPYEQYF.